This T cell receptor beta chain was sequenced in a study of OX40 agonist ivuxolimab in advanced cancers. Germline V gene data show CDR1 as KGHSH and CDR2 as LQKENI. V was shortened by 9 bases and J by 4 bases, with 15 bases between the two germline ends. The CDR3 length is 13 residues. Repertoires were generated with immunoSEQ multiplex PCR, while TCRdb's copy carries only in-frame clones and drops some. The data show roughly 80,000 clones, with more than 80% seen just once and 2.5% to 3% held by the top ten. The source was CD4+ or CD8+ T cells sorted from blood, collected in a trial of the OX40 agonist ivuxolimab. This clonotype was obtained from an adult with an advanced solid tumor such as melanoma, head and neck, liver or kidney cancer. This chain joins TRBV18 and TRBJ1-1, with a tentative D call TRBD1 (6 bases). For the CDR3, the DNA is TGTGCCAGTTTGGACAGCTGGGGCACTGAAGCTTTCTTT. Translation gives CASLDSWGTEAFF.